Following are 9 T cell receptor beta chains from one sample sequenced in a study of tumour-infiltrating T cells in Burkitt lymphoma. Here immunoSEQ multiplex PCR was the method, and the copy in TCRdb shows in-frame clones only, minus some. The sample holds 2,000 to 3,000 clones, approximately 81% seen once. The specimen was tumor tissue. The receptors originated from a human donor with diffuse large B-cell lymphoma.

This clone was seen a few times. The rearrangement uses TRBV7-2 and TRBJ1-1, with 7 bases matching TRBD1. V gave up 6 bases and J gave up 2 bases; unmatched junction bases: 9. This CDR3 region has 15 residues. From germline, CDR1 is SGHTA and CDR2 FQGNSA. The CDR3 DNA follows: TGTGCCAGCAGAAGATCCGGGACAGTAAACACTGAAGCTTTCTTT. Its protein is CASRRSGTVNTEAFF.

The chain uses TRBV20-1 and TRBJ2-7; D perhaps matches TRBD1 (6 bases). V lost 6 bases to trimming and J lost 8 bases, with 14 bases between them. Germline V lookup: CDR1 DFQATT, CDR2 SNEGSKA (reference sequence). The CDR3 sequence is 11 residues long. The CDR3 DNA is TGCAGTGCGCAACGGACAGAACAGCAGTACTTC. Translated, it gives CSAQRTEQQYF.

This clone came up a few times. This chain joins TRBV4-2 and TRBJ1-5, with a weak D call TRBD1 (5 bases). The CDR3 extends over 14 amino acids. V lost 4 bases to trimming and J lost 3 bases, with 10 bases between them. Germline V gene lookup returns CDR1 LGHNA and CDR2 YNFKEQ. Here the CDR3 reads CASSPQGNNQPQHF. The CDR3 nucleotides read TGTGCCAGCAGCCCGCAGGGAAACAATCAGCCCCAGCATTTT.

V usage is TRBV7-8 and J usage is TRBJ2-7; 7 bases fit TRBD1. Germline assignment: CDR1 SGHVS and CDR2 FQNEAQ. The CDR3 spans 16 residues. The trim removed 2 bases at V and 3 bases at J, leaving 10 bases unmatched. The CDR3 DNA sequence: TGTGCCAGCAGCTTAAACCCGGGACAGCGGCTCTACGAGCAGTACTTC. As protein: CASSLNPGQRLYEQYF.

This sequence joins TRBV7-2 and TRBJ1-5, with TRBD1 as a possible D gene (5 bases). The germline V and J ends were trimmed by 2 bases and 7 bases, with 12 bases remaining between them. The V gene's germline CDR1 is SGHTA and CDR2 FQGNSA. The CDR3 extends over 14 amino acids. CDR3 sequence: CASSLSGRGQPQHF. The CDR3 region has the DNA TGTGCCAGCAGCTTATCAGGGAGGGGCCAGCCCCAGCATTTT.

The CDR3: CASSLRGPNQPQHF. Written as DNA, the CDR3 is TGTGCCAGCAGCTTAAGGGGGCCCAATCAGCCCCAGCATTTT. This chain joins TRBV5-6 and TRBJ1-5, with 7 bases fitting TRBD1. J lost 3 bases, V lost 2 bases, and 2 bases had no gene match. There are 14 residues in the CDR3. Germline-derived CDR1 and CDR2 are SGHDT and YYEEEE.

V and J are TRBV19 and TRBJ1-3; a possible D gene is TRBD1 (5 bases). V lost 1 base, J lost 0 bases, and 7 bases lay in between. CDR3 length: 15 residues. Germline V gene sequence: CDR1 LNHDA, CDR2 SQIVND (reference sequence). The CDR3 bases are TGTGCCAGTAGTATAGGAGGGGCCTCTGGAAACACCATATATTTT. Translation gives CASSIGGASGNTIYF.

The chain links TRBV19 to TRBJ2-5; the D is unclear. Germline-derived CDR1 and CDR2 are LNHDA and SQIVND (reference sequence). The ends were cut back, 3 bases at V and 2 bases at J, with 13 bases in the middle. This CDR3 is built from 15 residues. The CDR3 coding sequence is TGTGCCAGTAGTATGTCCTCAGTAATACAAGAGACCCAGTACTTC. This translates into CASSMSSVIQETQYF. The full variable domain, with the rest looked up from reference TRBV19 and TRBJ2-5, is DGGITQSPKYLFRKEGQNVTLSCEQNLNHDAMYWYRQDPGQGLRLIYYSQIVNDFQKGDIAEGYSVSREKKESFPLTVTSAQKNPTAFYLCASSMSSVIQETQYFGPGTRLLVL.

The rearrangement uses TRBV15 and TRBJ2-6; D remains unclear. Germline values: CDR1 LNHNV, CDR2 YYDKDF (reference sequence). This CDR3 is 13 amino acids long. V was shortened by 6 bases and J by 0 bases, with 3 bases between the two germline ends. Here the CDR3 reads CATSLSGANVLTF. CDR3 nucleotides: TGTGCCACCAGTCTCTCTGGGGCCAACGTCCTGACTTTC.